The next 14 T cell receptor beta chains were all read from a single sample in a study of blood T cell repertoires in COVID-19. The repertoire was sequenced with immunoSEQ multiplex PCR; TCRdb's copy has only in-frame clones and lacks some. The table lists 200,000 to 250,000 clones, 80% to 90% of them singletons, with over 3% in the top ten. Specimen: PBMCs or T cells enriched from blood (not recorded which). The source is a woman between 40 and 50 years old with acute COVID-19.

The V and J genes are TRBV2 and TRBJ2-3, with D unclear. CDR3 length: 15 residues. V lost 6 bases to trimming and J lost 0 bases, with 13 bases between them. Germline CDR1 is SNHLY and CDR2 is FYNNEI. The CDR3 nucleotides are TGTGCCAGCAGAGTTAGCCCCGCTAGCACAGATACGCAGTATTTT. This gives the protein CASRVSPASTDTQYF.

This rearrangement joins TRBV4-1 to TRBJ2-1; TRBD2 agrees at 8 bases. V was pared by 2 bases and J by 0 bases, with 6 bases of the junction left unmatched. Germline CDR1 MGHRA, CDR2 YSYEKL. The CDR3 is made up of 17 amino acids. The CDR3 loop reads CASSQLTSAISYNEQFF. The CDR3 DNA reads TGCGCCAGCAGCCAATTGACTAGCGCTATCTCCTACAATGAGCAGTTCTTC.

In this sample, this clone turned up once. The V gene is TRBV7-9, the J gene TRBJ1-2; maybe TRBD1 (6 bases). Trimming stripped 5 bases from V and 3 bases from J, with 13 bases between. Germline V gene data show CDR1 as SEHNR and CDR2 as FQNEAQ (reference sequence). The CDR3 is 14 amino acids. The CDR3 spells CASSPEGEHYGYTF. The CDR3 DNA follows: TGTGCCAGCAGCCCAGAGGGGGAGCACTATGGCTACACCTTC.

V is TRBV19 and J is TRBJ2-3; 8 bases line up with TRBD1. The V gene end was trimmed by 4 bases and the J gene end by 4 bases; junction bases not matched to a gene: 7. There are 15 residues in the CDR3. Germline lookup yields CDR1 LNHDA and CDR2 SQIVND (reference sequence). This CDR3 is CASSTTGGDADTQYF. In nucleotides, the CDR3 is TGTGCCAGTAGTACCACAGGGGGTGACGCAGATACGCAGTATTTT.

The chain joins TRBV6-1 to TRBJ2-7, with D perhaps TRBD1 (6 bases). The V and J ends lost 0 bases and 2 bases respectively, with 20 bases between them. The CDR3 spans 18 residues. Germline CDR1 and CDR2: MNHNS and SASEGT. This CDR3 is CASSEAWVAQGLPYEQYV. CDR3 DNA sequence: TGTGCCAGCAGTGAAGCGTGGGTGGCCCAGGGGCTTCCCTACGAGCAGTACGTC.

The chain has TRBV29-1 and TRBJ1-3; no definite D call. The CDR3 extends over 13 amino acids. CDR1 and CDR2 from the germline V gene are SQVTM and ANQGSEA. Between the trimmed V and J ends, which lost 5 bases and 4 bases, there was a span of 12 bases. CDR3 sequence: CSVIRRVGNTIYF. In DNA form, the CDR3 reads TGCAGCGTTATTCGGAGGGTGGGAAACACCATATATTTT.

The V gene is TRBV5-4, the J gene TRBJ1-1, with 9 bases matching TRBD1. The V segment lost 5 bases and the J segment 5 bases; nucleotides outside the gene matches: 4. This CDR3 has 13 amino acids. Germline CDR1 SGHNT, CDR2 YYREEE (reference sequence). CDR3 amino acids: CASSLDRGTEAFF. The CDR3, as DNA: TGTGCCAGCAGTCTAGACAGGGGGACTGAAGCTTTCTTT.

The V call is TRBV6-2 or TRBV6-3, the J call TRBJ1-1; TRBD1 might be the D (5 bases). Trimming took off 2 bases at V and 1 base at J, with 17 bases between the two ends. Germline values: CDR1 MNHEY, CDR2 SVGEGT. CDR3 length: 17 amino acids. CDR3 loop: CASSYPAGGAGNTEAFF. Written as DNA, the CDR3 is TGTGCCAGCAGTTACCCTGCGGGGGGAGCAGGGAACACTGAAGCTTTCTTT.

The J gene is TRBJ2-7, the V gene TRBV6-5; 11 bases align to TRBD1. This CDR3 comprises 15 residues. Germline CDR1 MNHEY, CDR2 SVGAGI. The J segment lost 0 bases and the V segment lost 5 bases, leaving 3 bases of the junction unmatched. CDR3 region: CASSPGTGGSYEQYF. CDR3 nucleotides: TGTGCCAGCAGTCCAGGGACAGGGGGCTCCTACGAGCAGTACTTC.

V and J are TRBV27 and TRBJ2-1; 9 nucleotides align to TRBD2. The CDR3 consists of 16 residues. The junction had 7 bases not matched to a gene; V was cut back by 4 bases and J by 3 bases. From germline, CDR1 is MNHEY and CDR2 SMNVEV (reference sequence). CDR3 nucleotide sequence: TGTGCCAGCAGTTCGCTAGCGGGGACTTTCTACAATGAGCAGTTCTTC. Encoded protein: CASSSLAGTFYNEQFF.

The chain employs TRBV28 and TRBJ1-2; D may be TRBD1 (6 bases). Germline V CDR1 and CDR2: MDHEN, SYDVKM. Trimming left V 6 bases short and J 0 bases short, with 11 bases between. This CDR3 contains 14 residues. The CDR3 sequence is CASRQGAANYGYTF. CDR3 sequence (DNA): TGTGCCAGCAGACAGGGTGCAGCTAACTATGGCTACACCTTC.

This chain connects TRBV5-4 to TRBJ1-5; TRBD1 aligns across 10 bases. V shed 2 bases and J 2 bases; nucleotides not matched to a gene: 1. Germline CDR1 and CDR2: SGHNT and YYREEE (reference sequence). The CDR3 contains 15 residues. CDR3 DNA: TGTGCCAGCAGCTTAGGGACAGGGGGCAATCAGCCCCAGCATTTT. Translation: CASSLGTGGNQPQHF. Complete variable domain (other parts from reference TRBV5-4 and TRBJ1-5): ETGVTQSPTHLIKTRGQQVTLRCSSQSGHNTVSWYQQALGQGPQFIFQYYREEENGRGNFPPRFSGLQFPNYSSELNVNALELDDSALYLCASSLGTGGNQPQHFGDGTRLSIL.

The J gene is TRBJ1-2, the V gene TRBV3-1 (or the pseudogene TRBV3-2); D is ambiguous. Germline loops: CDR1 LGHDT, CDR2 YNNKEL (reference sequence). Trimming stripped 1 base from V and 6 bases from J, with 15 bases between. The CDR3 covers 15 residues. The CDR3 reads CASSQGPLGSNGYTF. For the CDR3, the DNA is TGTGCCAGCAGCCAAGGCCCACTGGGGAGTAATGGCTACACCTTC.

V and J are TRBV6-5 and TRBJ2-5; 8 bases fit TRBD1. Trimming removed 8 bases from V and 4 bases from J; junction bases left unmatched: 12. This CDR3 contains 15 residues. Germline CDR1 MNHEY, CDR2 SVGAGI. The CDR3 DNA reads as TGTGCCAGCTCACCTTATACAGGGGGAACAGAGACCCAGTACTTC. The encoded protein is CASSPYTGGTETQYF.